This T cell receptor (beta chain) was captured in a study of blood T cell repertoires in COVID-19. Study overall: PBMCs, B-cell-depleted T cells, or T cells were the source of the cDNA or gDNA that made up the material.

Seattle's enrolled individuals joined amid active infection and were then monitored longitudinally. Authors' methods: Counts of nucleated cells, estimated from reference gene primer amplification, were obtained. The table came from immunoSEQ multiplex PCR; TCRdb's copy has only in-frame clones and leaves some out. V and J calls plus clone size are reproduced from that table; the DNA served to infer D and trimming. This repertoire shows about 500,000 clones, 89% found once; its top ten account for approximately 0.9%. Looked up from germline, CDR1 is SGHAT and CDR2 is FQNNGV. This CDR3 has 18 amino acids. The V end was cut by 4 bases, the J end by 5 bases, with 25 bases between.

The sequenced material came from peripheral blood. This receptor was taken from a man between 18 and 35 years old with COVID-19, enrolled during active disease. This sequence joins TRBV11-2 and TRBJ2-3; a weak D match, TRBD2 (5 bases). The CDR3 DNA follows: TGTGCCAGCAGCTCAACCCTTTCCTTAGCGTTGTTAGGAGATACGCAGTATTTT. This gives the protein CASSSTLSLALLGDTQYF.